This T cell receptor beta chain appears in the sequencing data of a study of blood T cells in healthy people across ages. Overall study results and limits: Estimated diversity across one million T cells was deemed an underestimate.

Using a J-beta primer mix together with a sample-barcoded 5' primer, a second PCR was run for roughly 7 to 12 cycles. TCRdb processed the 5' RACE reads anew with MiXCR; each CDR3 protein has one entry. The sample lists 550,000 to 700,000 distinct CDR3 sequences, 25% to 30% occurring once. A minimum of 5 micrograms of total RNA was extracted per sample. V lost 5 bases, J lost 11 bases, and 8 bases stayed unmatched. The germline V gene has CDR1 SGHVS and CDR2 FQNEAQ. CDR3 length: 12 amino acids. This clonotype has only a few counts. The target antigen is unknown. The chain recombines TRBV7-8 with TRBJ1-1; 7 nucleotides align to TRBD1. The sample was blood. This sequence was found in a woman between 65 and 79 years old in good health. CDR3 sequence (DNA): TGTGCCAGCAGCACTCAGGGGGGTGGCGCTTTCTTT. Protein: CASSTQGGGAFF.